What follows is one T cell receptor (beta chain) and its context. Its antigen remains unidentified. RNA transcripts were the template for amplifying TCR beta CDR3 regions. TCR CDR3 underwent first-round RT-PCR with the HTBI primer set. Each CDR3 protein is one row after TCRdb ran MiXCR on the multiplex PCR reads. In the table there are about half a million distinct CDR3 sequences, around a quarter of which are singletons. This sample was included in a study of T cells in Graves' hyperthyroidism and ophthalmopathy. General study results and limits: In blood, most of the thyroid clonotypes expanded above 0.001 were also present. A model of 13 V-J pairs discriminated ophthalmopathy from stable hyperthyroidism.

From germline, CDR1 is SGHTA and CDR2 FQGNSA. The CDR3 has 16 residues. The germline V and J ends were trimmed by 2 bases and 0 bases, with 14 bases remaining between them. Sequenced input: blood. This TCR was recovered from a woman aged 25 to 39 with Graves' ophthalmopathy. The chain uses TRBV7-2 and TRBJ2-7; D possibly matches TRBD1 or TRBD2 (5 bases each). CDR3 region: CASSLTVGATSYEQYF. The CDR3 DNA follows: TGTGCCAGCAGCTTAACGGTCGGGGCCACCTCCTACGAGCAGTACTTC.